This section outlines one T cell receptor (beta chain) sequence together with its context. Its target is unknown. The sample originates from a study of OX40 agonist ivuxolimab in advanced cancers. About the study: At 0.01 to 10 mg/kg, ivuxolimab was administered intravenously to patients every 2 weeks. Aged roughly 23 to 79 with a mean of about 63 years, they were under 85% male.

Measured with immunoSEQ multiplex PCR; TCRdb has only the in-frame clones, and not every one. The table has around 95,000 clones, about 91% seen once; the top ten hold around 0.16%. Regarding the study as a whole: The 0.1-3.0 mg/kg partial responders had among the lowest clonal expansion. Circulating CD4+ and CD8+ T cells showed clonal expansion by week 6 at 0.1 to 3.0 mg/kg.

Sequencing was performed on CD4+ or CD8+ T cells sorted from blood, taken in a trial of the OX40 agonist ivuxolimab. This receptor was identified in an adult with an advanced solid tumor such as melanoma, head and neck, liver or kidney cancer.

CDR3: CASRLSGGGNTGELFF. DNA of the CDR3: TGTGCCAGCAGGTTAAGTGGTGGGGGGAACACCGGGGAGCTGTTTTTT. V gene TRBV7-6 combines with J gene TRBJ2-2; D tentatively reads TRBD1 or TRBD2 (5 bases each). The CDR3 length is 16 residues. V was pared by 6 bases and J by 1 base, with 15 bases between. Germline V gene sequence: CDR1 SGHVS, CDR2 FNYEAQ.